These 7 T cell receptor beta chains were sequenced from one sample in a study of OX40 agonist ivuxolimab in advanced cancers. The repertoire was sequenced with immunoSEQ multiplex PCR; TCRdb's copy has only in-frame clones and lacks some. Here the sample spans around 76,000 clones, roughly 88% being singletons. This specimen was CD4+ or CD8+ T cells sorted from blood, taken in a trial of the OX40 agonist ivuxolimab. Receptors originate from an adult with an advanced solid tumor such as melanoma, head and neck, liver or kidney cancer.

This chain uses TRBV5-1 with TRBJ2-7, with TRBD2 matching 7 bases. This CDR3 is built from 16 residues. Germline V gene data show CDR1 as SGHRS and CDR2 as YFSETQ. J was trimmed by 2 bases and V by 2 bases; bases with no gene match: 10. The CDR3 DNA sequence: TGCGCCAGCAGCTTCGGGGGGTCGGGGACTCCCTACGAGCAGTACTTC. Its protein is CASSFGGSGTPYEQYF. Variable domain in full (rest from reference TRBV5-1 and TRBJ2-7): KAGVTQTPRYLIKTRGQQVTLSCSPISGHRSVSWYQQTPGQGLQFLFEYFSETQRNKGNFPGRFSGRQFSNSRSEMNVSTLELGDSALYLCASSFGGSGTPYEQYFGPGTRLTVT.

This clone came up a few times. The chain has TRBV19 and TRBJ1-5; 7 bases fit TRBD1. Germline V gives CDR1 LNHDA, CDR2 SQIVND (reference sequence). The CDR3 extends over 14 amino acids. The V segment lost 5 bases and the J segment 6 bases; nucleotides outside the gene matches: 7. The CDR3: CASSPTGAGQPQHF. CDR3 DNA sequence: TGTGCCAGTAGTCCCACAGGGGCCGGTCAGCCCCAGCATTTT.

This clone has just a few counts. The chain employs TRBV7-8 and TRBJ1-1, with TRBD1 matching 11 bases. Looked up from germline, CDR1 is SGHVS and CDR2 is FQNEAQ. V shed 1 base and J 3 bases; nucleotides not matched to a gene: 1. This CDR3 spans 15 amino acids. This CDR3 is CASSLVGQGDTEAFF. CDR3 in DNA: TGTGCCAGCAGCTTAGTGGGACAGGGGGACACTGAAGCTTTCTTT.

This chain connects TRBV5-4 to TRBJ2-5; D is perhaps TRBD2 (5 bases). The CDR3 runs 15 residues. Germline-derived CDR1 and CDR2 are SGHNT and YYREEE (reference sequence). The V end lost 4 bases, the J end lost 3 bases, and 16 bases lay between the germline ends. Written as DNA, the CDR3 is TGTGCCAGCAGCCCCCCGACGGGGAGAGAAGAGACCCAGTACTTC. Residues: CASSPPTGREETQYF.

V usage is TRBV5-1 and J usage is TRBJ1-6; D is undetermined. Trimming removed 0 bases from V and 8 bases from J, with 12 bases in between. Per the germline V gene, CDR1 is SGHRS and CDR2 is YFSETQ. This CDR3 has 15 residues. In nucleotides, the CDR3 is TGCGCCAGCAGCTTGGAGGCCAGAACCGATTCACCCCTCCACTTT. Its translation is CASSLEARTDSPLHF.

The chain's CDR3 is CASSLALGGGYYNEQFF. CDR3 sequence (DNA): TGTGCCAGCAGCTTAGCTCTTGGCGGGGGCTACTACAATGAGCAGTTCTTC. The chain recombines TRBV7-2 with TRBJ2-1, with D perhaps matching TRBD2 (7 bases). This CDR3 contains 17 residues. V was pared by 0 bases and J by 3 bases, with 15 bases between. Germline lookup yields CDR1 SGHTA and CDR2 FQGNSA.

V usage is TRBV6-1 and J usage is TRBJ1-2; weak D call: TRBD1 (6 bases). The CDR3 has 12 amino acids. V was shortened by 8 bases and J by 2 bases, with 9 bases between the two germline ends. The germline gives CDR1 MNHNS, CDR2 SASEGT. CDR3 in DNA: TGTGCCAGCCCTGGACAGAACTATGGCTACACCTTC. It translates to CASPGQNYGYTF.